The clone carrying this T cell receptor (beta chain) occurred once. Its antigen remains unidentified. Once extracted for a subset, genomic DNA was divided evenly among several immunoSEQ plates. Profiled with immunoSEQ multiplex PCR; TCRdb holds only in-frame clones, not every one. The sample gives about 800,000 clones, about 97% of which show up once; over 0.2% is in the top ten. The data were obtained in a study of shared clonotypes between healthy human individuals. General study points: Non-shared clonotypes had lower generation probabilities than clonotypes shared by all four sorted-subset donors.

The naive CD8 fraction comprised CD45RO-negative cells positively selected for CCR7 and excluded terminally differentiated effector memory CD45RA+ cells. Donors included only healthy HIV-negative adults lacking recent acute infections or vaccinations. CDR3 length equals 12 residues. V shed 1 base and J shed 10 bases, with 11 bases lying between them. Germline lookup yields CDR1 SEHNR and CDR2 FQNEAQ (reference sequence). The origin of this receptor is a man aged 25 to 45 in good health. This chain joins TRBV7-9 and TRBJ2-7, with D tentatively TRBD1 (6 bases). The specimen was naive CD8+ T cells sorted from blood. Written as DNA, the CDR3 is TGTGCCAGCAGCTTAGAACCGGGACAACAGTACTTC. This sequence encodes CASSLEPGQQYF. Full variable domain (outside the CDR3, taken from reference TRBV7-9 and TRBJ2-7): DTGVSQNPRHKITKRGQNVTFRCDPISEHNRLYWYRQTLGQGPEFLTYFQNEAQLEKSRLLSDRFSAERPKGSFSTLEIQRTEQGDSAMYLCASSLEPGQQYFGPGTRLTVT.